These 32 T cell receptor beta chains share one sample of origin, sequenced in a study of T-cell memory formation after mild COVID-19. MiXCR was run by TCRdb on the 5' RACE reads, yielding one entry per CDR3 protein. The sample yields some 410,000 distinct CDR3 sequences, more than 20% seen once. The sequenced sample was PBMCs or a T cell subset sorted from them (not recorded which). Every receptor here comes from an adult woman who had mild COVID-19 (a few samples of this study predate the infection). Cell type and time point are not known.

This clonotype appeared many times. The gene calls are TRBV7-2 and TRBJ2-3; D uncertain. CDR1 SGHTA and CDR2 FQGNSA come from the germline V gene. The CDR3 covers 12 residues. Trimming removed 3 bases from V and 2 bases from J, with 3 bases in between. CDR3: CASSFHTDTQYF. In DNA form, the CDR3 reads TGTGCCAGCAGCTTTCACACAGATACGCAGTATTTT. Drawing the rest from reference TRBV7-2 and TRBJ2-3, the complete variable domain is GAGVSQSPSNKVTEKGKDVELRCDPISGHTALYWYRQSLGQGLEFLIYFQGNSAPDKSGLPSDRFSAERTGGSVSTLTIQRTQQEDSAVYLCASSFHTDTQYFGPGTRLTVL.

The CDR3 loop is CASSLGSGQGQETQYF. The DNA for the CDR3 is TGTGCCAGCAGCTTGGGGTCCGGCCAGGGCCAAGAGACCCAGTACTTC. The V call is TRBV7-9, the J call TRBJ2-5; a weak D match, TRBD1 (5 bases). This CDR3 has 16 residues. Germline assignment: CDR1 SEHNR and CDR2 FQNEAQ (reference sequence). The V end was cut by 3 bases, the J end by 1 base, with 15 bases between.

This clonotype was seen more than once but under ten times. The chain employs TRBV5-5 and TRBJ2-4; D not certain. Germline assignment: CDR1 SGHKS and CDR2 YYEKEE (reference sequence). With 4 bases removed from V and 4 bases from J, the gap between germline ends came to 6 bases. The CDR3 runs 12 residues. The CDR3 spells CASSQQKNIQYF. CDR3 sequence (DNA): TGTGCCAGCAGCCAACAGAAAAACATTCAGTACTTC.

This clonotype turned up a few times. V and J are TRBV11-2 and TRBJ2-5, with 9 bases identical to TRBD1. Looked up from germline, CDR1 is SGHAT and CDR2 is FQNNGV. The CDR3 is made up of 19 amino acids. V was pared by 5 bases and J by 1 base, with 17 bases of the junction left unmatched. The CDR3 bases are TGTGCCAGCAGCCCCCTGTTCGGGACAGGGATTTTGGGCCAAGAGACCCAGTACTTC. This encodes CASSPLFGTGILGQETQYF.

The genes are TRBV12-3 or TRBV12-4 and TRBJ1-1; D is perhaps TRBD1 (5 bases). Trimming took 3 bases from V and 10 from J, leaving 24 bases between them. CDR3 length equals 16 residues. CDR3: CASSFGGSMGNGGAFF. As DNA, the CDR3 is TGTGCCAGCAGTTTCGGGGGTAGCATGGGAAATGGTGGAGCTTTCTTT.

The rearrangement links TRBV14 to TRBJ1-1, with TRBD1 as a possible D gene (6 bases). CDR1 SGHDN and CDR2 FVKESK come from the germline V gene. The CDR3 has 15 residues. Trimming stripped 0 bases from V and 1 base from J, with 9 bases between. This CDR3 is CASSQDGRGNTEAFF. The CDR3 DNA reads TGTGCCAGCAGCCAAGATGGCAGGGGGAACACTGAAGCTTTCTTT.

This clonotype has a handful of counts. The chain joins TRBV12-3 or TRBV12-4 to TRBJ2-7; 7 nucleotides line up with TRBD1. With 3 bases clipped from V and 5 bases from J, the junction kept 13 bases outside the gene matches. The CDR3 totals 16 residues. CDR3: CASSLERWGQGDEQYF. Written as DNA, the CDR3 is TGTGCCAGCAGTTTGGAACGCTGGGGCCAGGGGGACGAGCAGTACTTC.

The V and J genes are TRBV29-1 and TRBJ2-3, with a weak D call TRBD2 (5 bases). The CDR3 runs 13 residues. The germline V and J ends were trimmed by 8 bases and 5 bases, with 17 bases remaining between them. The germline V gene encodes CDR1 SQVTM and CDR2 ANQGSEA. Here the CDR3 DNA reads TGCAGCTCTCCCGGGAAAATCGGAGATACGCAGTATTTT. Its translation: CSSPGKIGDTQYF.

To note about this clonotype: A read error may account for a junction end that differs from germline. The chain uses TRBV18 and TRBJ2-7; TRBD1 matches 8 bases. Germline lookup yields CDR1 KGHSH and CDR2 LQKENI. There are 15 residues in the CDR3. CDR3 nucleotides: TGTGTCAGCTCTCCCAGCCAGGACAGGGCAGGCGAGCAGTACTTC. Its translation: CVSSPSQDRAGEQYF.

The chain joins TRBV7-2 to TRBJ1-1, with no clear D. Per germline, CDR1 SGHTA and CDR2 FQGNSA. Trimming pared 2 bases from V and 1 base from J, leaving 11 bases between. The CDR3 is 15 residues long. The CDR3 spells CASSLHRWQNTEAFF. DNA for the CDR3: TGTGCCAGCAGCTTACATCGGTGGCAGAACACTGAAGCTTTCTTT.

This clonotype was counted at least ten times. J is TRBJ2-7 and V is TRBV7-9; tentatively, D is TRBD1 (6 bases). The germline V gene has CDR1 SEHNR and CDR2 FQNEAQ (reference sequence). The V gene lost 6 bases and the J gene lost 2 bases, with 14 bases spanning the gap. The CDR3 spans 14 residues. The DNA for the CDR3 is TGTGCCAGCAGGCCAAATGGACAGACCTACGAGCAGTACTTC. This translates into CASRPNGQTYEQYF.

This clonotype was seen more than once but under ten times. The CDR3 DNA reads as TGTGCCAGCAGCTCCCAGGTTAGGGCCCCTTACAATGAGCAGTTCTTC. Its protein is CASSSQVRAPYNEQFF. The chain is built from TRBV11-3 and TRBJ2-1; D not resolved. This CDR3 region has 16 residues. CDR1 is SGHNT, CDR2 YENEEA, per germline. Trimming took 4 bases from V and 4 from J, leaving 17 bases between them.

This clonotype was recorded at least ten times. The chain combines TRBV20-1 with TRBJ2-1, with TRBD2 matching 10 bases. The germline V gene has CDR1 DFQATT and CDR2 SNEGSKA (reference sequence). The CDR3 length is 13 residues. Trimming took 3 bases from V and 9 from J; bases not matched to a gene: 5. This CDR3 is CSASPLAGAEQFF. The DNA of the CDR3 is TGCAGTGCTAGCCCGCTAGCGGGAGCTGAGCAGTTCTTC.

The chain uses TRBV7-8 and TRBJ2-7; a possible D gene is TRBD2 (6 bases). CDR1 is SGHVS and CDR2 is FQNEAQ in the germline V gene. The CDR3 totals 14 residues. Trimming cost V 4 bases and J 0 bases, with 10 bases left between them. CDR3 in DNA: TGTGCCAGCAGCTGGAGGGAAAGCTCCTACGAGCAGTACTTC. As protein: CASSWRESSYEQYF.

V is TRBV7-9 and J is TRBJ2-2; a possible D gene is TRBD2 (6 bases). Trimming cost V 6 bases and J 3 bases, with 11 bases left between them. This CDR3 has 14 residues. The germline gives CDR1 SEHNR, CDR2 FQNEAQ (reference sequence). CDR3 in DNA: TGTGCCAGCAGACTCCGGGAGTACACCGGGGAGCTGTTTTTT. Protein sequence: CASRLREYTGELFF.

J is TRBJ2-3 and V is TRBV20-1, with 10 bases that match TRBD2. The germline V gene has CDR1 DFQATT and CDR2 SNEGSKA (reference sequence). J lost 4 bases, V lost 2 bases, and 3 bases had no gene match. This CDR3 comprises 14 residues. CDR3 bases: TGCAGTGCTAGACTAGCGGGAGTCCCAGATACGCAGTATTTT. Translated: CSARLAGVPDTQYF.

V and J are TRBV13 and TRBJ1-6; tentative D call: TRBD1 (6 bases). With 5 bases removed from V and 7 bases from J, the gap between germline ends came to 12 bases. This CDR3 comprises 14 residues. CDR1 is PRHDT and CDR2 is FYEKMQ in the germline V gene (reference sequence). CDR3 nucleotides: TGTGCCAGCAGCCCCGACAGGAGAAATTCACCCCTCCACTTT. This codes for CASSPDRRNSPLHF.

This clonotype was picked up a small number of times. The V call is TRBV7-2, the J call TRBJ2-3, with 11 bases fitting TRBD1. From germline, CDR1 is SGHTA and CDR2 FQGNSA. Trimming cost V 3 bases and J 3 bases; bases outside gene matches: 5. The CDR3 spans 16 residues. The CDR3 loop is CASSFPGQGATDTQYF. CDR3 in DNA: TGTGCCAGCAGCTTTCCCGGACAGGGGGCGACAGATACGCAGTATTTT.

V gene TRBV20-1 combines with J gene TRBJ2-3, with D perhaps TRBD1 (5 bases). CDR1 and CDR2 from the germline V gene are DFQATT and SNEGSKA (reference sequence). The V gene lost 0 bases and the J gene lost 6 bases, with 10 bases spanning the gap. CDR3 size: 13 residues. CDR3 DNA: TGCAGTGCTAGAGAACGGACATCCGATACGCAGTATTTT. It codes for CSARERTSDTQYF.

The CDR3: CATAWTGTDTQYF. DNA of the CDR3: TGTGCCACCGCTTGGACAGGCACAGATACGCAGTATTTT. V gene TRBV24-1 combines with J gene TRBJ2-3; the D gene is possibly TRBD1 (6 bases). The CDR3 spans 13 residues. The germline V gene encodes CDR1 KGHDR and CDR2 SFDVKD. V lost 9 bases, J lost 1 base, and 10 bases lay in between.

This rearrangement joins TRBV20-1 to TRBJ2-5; D may be TRBD2 (6 bases). This CDR3 is 12 amino acids long. Germline V CDR1 and CDR2: DFQATT, SNEGSKA (reference sequence). The V gene lost 4 bases and the J gene lost 7 bases, with 13 bases spanning the gap. As DNA, the CDR3 is TGCAGTGCTACGGGACTCCCTATGACCCAGTACTTC. Amino acid sequence: CSATGLPMTQYF.

J is TRBJ1-2 and V is TRBV7-9; D not resolved. This CDR3 has 12 residues. Trimming left V 1 base short and J 5 bases short, with 5 bases between. The germline CDR1 and CDR2 sequences are SEHNR and FQNEAQ (reference sequence). CDR3 amino acids: CASSLGAYGYTF. CDR3 sequence (DNA): TGTGCCAGCAGCTTAGGCGCTTATGGCTACACCTTC.

This clonotype was observed a few times. The V gene is TRBV29-1, the J gene TRBJ2-1; D not certain. This CDR3 contains 14 residues. Germline CDR1 reads SQVTM; CDR2 reads ANQGSEA. The germline V and J ends were trimmed by 7 bases and 0 bases, with 13 bases remaining between them. The CDR3 DNA reads TGCAGCGCAGGCGGCACGAACTCCTACAATGAGCAGTTCTTC. Protein product: CSAGGTNSYNEQFF.

The gene calls are TRBV6-1 and TRBJ1-1, with 9 bases fitting TRBD1. The length of the CDR3 is 14 residues. CDR1 and CDR2 from the germline V gene are MNHNS and SASEGT. With 6 bases clipped from V and 4 bases from J, the junction kept 6 bases outside the gene matches. This CDR3 is CASRAPGQGTEAFF. The CDR3, as DNA: TGTGCCAGCAGGGCCCCGGGACAGGGCACTGAAGCTTTCTTT.

This chain links TRBV12-3 or TRBV12-4 with TRBJ2-3; tentative D call: TRBD1 (6 bases). V lost 3 bases to trimming and J lost 3 bases, with 19 bases between them. CDR3 length: 17 amino acids. CDR3 loop: CASSFGLGARLTDTQYF. The CDR3, as DNA: TGTGCCAGCAGTTTCGGGTTGGGGGCGCGATTGACAGATACGCAGTATTTT.

This chain joins TRBV7-3 and TRBJ1-4; 7 bases line up with TRBD1. CDR1 and CDR2 from the germline V gene are SGHTA and FQGTGA. The CDR3 totals 15 residues. V dropped 5 bases and J dropped 3; count of bases not matched to a gene: 6. CDR3 in amino acids: CASSLTGAANEKLFF. The CDR3 DNA sequence: TGTGCCAGCAGCCTTACAGGGGCGGCTAATGAAAAACTGTTTTTT.

The CDR3 region is CASSLASHGDEKLFF. The CDR3 nucleotides read TGTGCCAGCAGCTTGGCCTCCCATGGGGATGAAAAACTGTTTTTT. V is TRBV5-6 and J is TRBJ1-4; D is unresolved. Germline V gene sequence: CDR1 SGHDT, CDR2 YYEEEE. V was pared by 0 bases and J by 6 bases, with 12 bases between. The CDR3 runs to 15 residues.

This clonotype has only a few counts. The chain carries TRBV6-5 and TRBJ2-2; D is unresolved. The CDR3 sequence is 12 residues long. V lost 2 bases, J lost 7 bases, and 5 bases lay in between. The germline V gene has CDR1 MNHEY and CDR2 SVGAGI. DNA for the CDR3: TGTGCCAGCAGTTACCTGCTCGGGGAGCTGTTTTTT. Amino acid sequence: CASSYLLGELFF.

The chain combines TRBV7-6 with TRBJ2-6, with D hard to call. Trimming removed 2 bases at V and 4 bases at J, with 18 bases between. The germline gives CDR1 SGHVS, CDR2 FNYEAQ. The CDR3 runs 18 residues. CDR3 region: CASSLWARDTLGANVLTF. For the CDR3, the DNA is TGTGCCAGCAGCTTATGGGCACGCGACACTCTCGGGGCCAACGTCCTGACTTTC. Combining the CDR3 with reference TRBV7-6 and TRBJ2-6 gives the whole variable domain GAGVSQSPRYKVTKRGQDVALRCDPISGHVSLYWYRQALGQGPEFLTYFNYEAQQDKSGLPNDRFSAERPEGSISTLTIQRTEQRDSAMYRCASSLWARDTLGANVLTFGAGSRLTVL.

The table lists this clonotype with a few counts. This chain connects TRBV7-3 to TRBJ2-2, with TRBD2 as a possible D gene (5 bases). Trimming cost V 10 bases and J 1 base, with 19 bases left between them. In germline, CDR1 is SGHTA, CDR2 FQGTGA. The CDR3 is made up of 16 amino acids. CDR3 sequence (DNA): TGTGCCACCAGGTTGGGTGGGAGACAGAACACCGGGGAGCTGTTTTTT. The encoded protein is CATRLGGRQNTGELFF.

The chain uses TRBV7-9 and TRBJ2-3; 8 bases fit TRBD2. CDR1 is SEHNR, CDR2 FQNEAQ, per germline (reference sequence). V was pared by 5 bases and J by 3 bases, with 7 bases of the junction left unmatched. This CDR3 contains 15 residues. CDR3 sequence (DNA): TGTGCCAGCAGCCCCGGCGAGCGGGAGACAGATACGCAGTATTTT. Protein sequence: CASSPGERETDTQYF. Filled out from reference TRBV7-9 and TRBJ2-3, the complete variable domain reads DTGVSQNPRHKITKRGQNVTFRCDPISEHNRLYWYRQTLGQGPEFLTYFQNEAQLEKSRLLSDRFSAERPKGSFSTLEIQRTEQGDSAMYLCASSPGERETDTQYFGPGTRLTVL.

This clonotype was observed many times. J is TRBJ2-2 and V is TRBV4-1; no firm D call. V shed 2 bases and J shed 0 bases, with 16 bases lying between them. Germline V CDR1 and CDR2: MGHRA, YSYEKL. The CDR3 contains 18 residues. The CDR3 nucleotides read TGCGCCAGCAGCCAAATAAATCTCCGAAGCGCGAACACCGGGGAGCTGTTTTTT. Translated: CASSQINLRSANTGELFF.